These 3 T cell receptor beta chains share one sample of origin, sequenced in a study of blood T cells in healthy people across ages. Together with a sample-barcoded 5' primer, a J-beta primer mix was included in a second PCR lasting about 6 to 11 cycles. MiXCR was run by TCRdb on the 5' RACE reads, yielding one entry per CDR3 protein. The sample lists approximately 800,000 distinct CDR3 sequences, approximately 53% occurring once. The sample consisted of blood. The source of these receptors is a man in his forties in good health.

The V gene is TRBV29-1, the J gene TRBJ2-5, with 8 bases identical to TRBD2. V gave up 3 bases and J gave up 2 bases; unmatched junction bases: 20. CDR1 is SQVTM, CDR2 ANQGSEA, per germline. The CDR3 length is 19 residues. The CDR3 sequence: CSVDVWDLRLAGNQETQYF. CDR3 nucleotide sequence: TGCAGCGTTGATGTTTGGGATTTGCGGCTAGCGGGCAATCAAGAGACCCAGTACTTC.

The V gene is TRBV6-6, the J gene TRBJ2-3, with TRBD1 matching 7 bases. Germline lookup yields CDR1 MNHNY and CDR2 SVGAGI (reference sequence). This CDR3 spans 15 amino acids. The V segment lost 6 bases and the J segment 1 base; nucleotides outside the gene matches: 7. CDR3 DNA: TGTGCCAGCAGGCCGACAGGGATTCGCACAGATACGCAGTATTTT. This encodes CASRPTGIRTDTQYF.

This chain links TRBV20-1 with TRBJ2-1; TRBD2 matches 10 bases. CDR1 is DFQATT, CDR2 SNEGSKA, per germline (reference sequence). V was clipped by 2 bases and J by 7 bases; unmatched bases: 5. The CDR3 consists of 14 residues. In DNA, the CDR3 is TGCAGTGCTAGATCTAGCGGGGGTTTGAATGAGCAGTTCTTC. Translated, it gives CSARSSGGLNEQFF.